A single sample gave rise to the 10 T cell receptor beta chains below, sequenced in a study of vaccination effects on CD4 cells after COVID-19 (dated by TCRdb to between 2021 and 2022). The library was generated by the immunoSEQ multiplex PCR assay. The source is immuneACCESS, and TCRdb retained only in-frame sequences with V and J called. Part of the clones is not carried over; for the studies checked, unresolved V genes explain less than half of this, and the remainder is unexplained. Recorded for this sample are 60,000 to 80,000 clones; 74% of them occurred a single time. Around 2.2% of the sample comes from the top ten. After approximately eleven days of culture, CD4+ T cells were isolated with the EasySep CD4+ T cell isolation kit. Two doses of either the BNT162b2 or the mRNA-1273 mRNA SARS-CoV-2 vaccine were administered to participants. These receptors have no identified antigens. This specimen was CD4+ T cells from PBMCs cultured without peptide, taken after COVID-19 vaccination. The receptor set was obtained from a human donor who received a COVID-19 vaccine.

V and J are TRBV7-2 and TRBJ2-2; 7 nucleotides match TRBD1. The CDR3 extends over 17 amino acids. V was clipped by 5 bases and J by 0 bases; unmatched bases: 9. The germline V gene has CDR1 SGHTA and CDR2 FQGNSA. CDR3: CASSLRHQGANTGELFF. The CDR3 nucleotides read TGTGCCAGCAGCCTACGACATCAGGGGGCGAACACCGGGGAGCTGTTTTTT.

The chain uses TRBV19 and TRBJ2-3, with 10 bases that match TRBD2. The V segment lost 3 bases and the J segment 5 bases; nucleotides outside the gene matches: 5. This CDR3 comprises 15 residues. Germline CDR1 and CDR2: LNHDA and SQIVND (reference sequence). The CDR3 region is CASSISSGGGDTQYF. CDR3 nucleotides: TGTGCCAGTAGTATTTCTAGCGGGGGCGGAGATACGCAGTATTTT.

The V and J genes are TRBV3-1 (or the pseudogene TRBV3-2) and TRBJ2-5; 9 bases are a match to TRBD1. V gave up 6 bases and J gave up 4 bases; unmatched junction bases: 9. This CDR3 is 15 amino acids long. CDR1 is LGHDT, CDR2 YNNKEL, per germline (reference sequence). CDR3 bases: TGTGCCAGCAGGCCACAGGGGGCAGGAGGAGAGACCCAGTACTTC. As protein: CASRPQGAGGETQYF.

The DNA of the CDR3 is TGTGCCAGCAGCTTGGAACAGGGAACTGAAGCTTTCTTT. Its protein product is CASSLEQGTEAFF. V is TRBV5-4 and J is TRBJ1-1, with a weak D call TRBD1 (6 bases). The V and J ends lost 0 bases and 5 bases respectively, with 8 bases between them. CDR1 and CDR2 from the germline V gene are SGHNT and YYREEE (reference sequence). This CDR3 region has 13 residues.

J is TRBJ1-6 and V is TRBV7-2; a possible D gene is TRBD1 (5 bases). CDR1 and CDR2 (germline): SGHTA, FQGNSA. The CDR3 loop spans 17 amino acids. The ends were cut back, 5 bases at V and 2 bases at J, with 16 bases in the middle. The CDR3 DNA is TGTGCCAGCAGCCTTCTTGGACATGCTACCTATAATTCACCCCTCCACTTT. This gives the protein CASSLLGHATYNSPLHF.

The CDR3 here is CASKDSSNTEAFF. CDR3 bases: TGCGCCAGCAAGGACAGTTCTAACACTGAAGCTTTCTTT. The rearrangement joins TRBV5-1 to TRBJ1-1, with D tentatively TRBD1 (6 bases). This CDR3 spans 13 amino acids. CDR1 and CDR2 from the germline V gene are SGHRS and YFSETQ. V lost 6 bases and J 2 bases, leaving 11 bases between the germline ends.

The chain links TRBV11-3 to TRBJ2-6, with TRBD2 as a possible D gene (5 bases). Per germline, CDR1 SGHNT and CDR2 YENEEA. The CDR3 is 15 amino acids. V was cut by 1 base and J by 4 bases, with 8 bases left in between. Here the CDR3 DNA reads TGTGCCAGCAGCTTAGGTGGCGGGGGGGCCAACGTCCTGACTTTC. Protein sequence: CASSLGGGGANVLTF.

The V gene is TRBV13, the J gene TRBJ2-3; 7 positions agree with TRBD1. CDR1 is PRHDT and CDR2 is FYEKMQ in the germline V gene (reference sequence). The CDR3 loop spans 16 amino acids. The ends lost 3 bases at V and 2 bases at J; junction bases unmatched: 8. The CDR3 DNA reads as TGTGCCAGCAGCTTCCCCAGGGGGTCGGTCACAGATACGCAGTATTTT. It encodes CASSFPRGSVTDTQYF.

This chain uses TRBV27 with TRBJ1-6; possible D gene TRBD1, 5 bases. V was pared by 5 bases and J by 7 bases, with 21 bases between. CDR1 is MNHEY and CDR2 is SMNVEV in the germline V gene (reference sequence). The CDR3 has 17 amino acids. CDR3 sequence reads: CASSKSIRDGANSPLHF. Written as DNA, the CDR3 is TGTGCCAGCAGTAAAAGCATTAGGGACGGCGCGAATTCACCCCTCCACTTT.

Here the CDR3 DNA reads TGTGCCAGCAGCTATAAAGGGACTAGCAATTACGAGCAGTACGTC. It yields the protein CASSYKGTSNYEQYV. V usage is TRBV7-8 and J usage is TRBJ2-7; 9 bases line up with TRBD2. The CDR3 spans 15 residues. The V gene's germline CDR1 is SGHVS and CDR2 FQNEAQ. The ends lost 4 bases at V and 4 bases at J; junction bases unmatched: 8.